This T cell receptor (beta chain) was found in a study of cytomegalovirus exposure and HLA in healthy donors. General study findings and limits: In an earlier analysis, productive rearrangement rates for most beta V segments clustered near 87% or 30%.

With respect to this clone: The antigen remains unidentified.

The PCR contained 60 Vbeta and 13 Jbeta primers. Per the original data handling: Later, 65 million to 85 million unique TCR beta chains were counted in an analysis, and approximately 10 million of them were shared. The method was immunoSEQ multiplex PCR; TCRdb's version includes in-frame clones alone and lacks a portion of them. The DNA was the basis for D and trimming; V, J and clone size are from that table. This table holds 55,000 to 75,000 clones. The germline gives CDR1 SGHRS, CDR2 YFSETQ. The CDR3 is 15 residues long. Unmatched junction bases numbered 6, after V lost 2 bases and J lost 4 bases. Sequenced input: PBMCs. This TCR derives from a woman aged 25 to 39 in good health and CMV-seronegative. This chain uses TRBV5-1 with TRBJ2-1; 7 bases align to TRBD1. The CDR3 spells CASSLEGASYNEQFF. The CDR3 region has the DNA TGCGCCAGCAGCTTAGAGGGGGCCTCGTACAATGAGCAGTTCTTC.